Below, one T cell receptor (beta chain) is given with its context. Its antigen remains undetermined. No base qualities exist here, and no much larger clone lies one base off it. The method behind the library was RT-PCR. The instrument given in TCRdb is Illumina HiSeq 2500. Using fastp at Q25 and MiXCR, TCRdb reprocessed the public reads and kept productive beta chains. Rows with one shared CDR3 protein collapse into an entry with the most common genes and DNA. Here the sample has 710,000 or so distinct CDR3 sequences; about a sixth occur a single time. The top ten clonotypes cover around a tenth of the sample. At the junction V is shortened by 2 bases and J by 10 bases, with 11 bases in between. Taken from cysteine to phenylalanine, the CDR3 has 12 residues. The kept DNA is CDR3 alone, 36 bases in frame from the first base. The sample belongs to a study of response to subunit inactivated influenza vaccine (dated by TCRdb to 2016 to 2019). Study-level background: The study used deep quantitative T cell receptor repertoire profiling to track responses to a trivalent subunit inactivated influenza vaccine. The research as a whole found: The authors suggested that each seasonal influenza vaccination may recruit only a limited number of new T cells.

The receptor comes from a man over 45 who received an inactivated influenza vaccine. Donor details come from another sample of the same person, matched by shared clones. The V and J segments used are TRBV12-3 or TRBV12-4 and TRBJ1-1; the D segment cannot be called with confidence. Sequences were derived from PBMCs from blood, sampled about 13 days after vaccination. The sequence in DNA is TGTGCCAGCAGTTTATTTTACGGAGGAGCTTTCTTT. Translated, this gives CASSLFYGGAFF.